The sequence of this T cell receptor beta chain was determined in a study of blood T cell repertoires in COVID-19. The overall study: Collection of acute and convalescent COVID-19 samples took place in the United States, Italy and Spain.

The CDR3 totals 16 residues. Germline CDR1 and CDR2: SGHDT and YYEEEE. Trimming stripped 1 base from V and 5 bases from J, with 18 bases between. Seattle patients were enrolled while actively infected and followed longitudinally. Assay used: immunoSEQ multiplex PCR; TCRdb lists only in-frame clones, some missing. Among approximately 290,000 clones listed, 70% to 85% were seen once. V is TRBV5-6 and J is TRBJ1-2, with a tentative D call TRBD1 (6 bases). The sample comprised peripheral blood. The sequence came from a human donor with COVID-19, enrolled during active disease. The donor label of this sample is uncertain. The CDR3 protein is CASSLYGGQREYGYTF. CDR3 DNA sequence: TGTGCCAGCAGCTTGTACGGAGGACAGCGGGAGTATGGCTACACCTTC.